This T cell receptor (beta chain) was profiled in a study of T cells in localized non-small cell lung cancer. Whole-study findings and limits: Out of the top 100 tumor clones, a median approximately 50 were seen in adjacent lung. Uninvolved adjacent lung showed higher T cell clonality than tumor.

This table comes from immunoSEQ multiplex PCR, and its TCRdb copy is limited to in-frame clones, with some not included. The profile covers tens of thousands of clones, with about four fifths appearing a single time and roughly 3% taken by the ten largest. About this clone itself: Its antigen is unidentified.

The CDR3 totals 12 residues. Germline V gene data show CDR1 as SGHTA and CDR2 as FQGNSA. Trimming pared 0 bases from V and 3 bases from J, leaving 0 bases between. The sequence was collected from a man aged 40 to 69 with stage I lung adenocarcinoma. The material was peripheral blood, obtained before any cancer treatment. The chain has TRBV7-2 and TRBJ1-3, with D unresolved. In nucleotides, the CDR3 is TGTGCCAGCAGCTTAGCTGGAAACACCATATATTTT. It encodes CASSLAGNTIYF.